These 3 T cell receptor beta chains were all obtained from the same sample, sequenced in a study of Ad26.COV2.S vaccination and SARS-CoV-2 variants. The treatment denotes: about 20 received Ad26.COV2.S at low or high dose, single or two shots; about 5 received placebo; per-sample allocation not given. Vaccine and placebo recipients were sampled on day 63 after the first injection. The data were produced by immunoSEQ multiplex PCR, yet TCRdb's version contains in-frame clones alone and is incomplete. The data contain approximately 400,000 clones, 80% to 90% of them singletons. This specimen consisted of peripheral blood, obtained in a trial of Ad26.COV2.S vaccine versus placebo. These receptors were collected from a person between 18 and 65 years old who received the Ad26.COV2.S COVID-19 vaccine or a placebo.

The rearrangement links TRBV19 to TRBJ1-2; TRBD1 matches 8 bases. V lost 1 base, J lost 7 bases, and 8 bases stayed unmatched. This CDR3 is 15 amino acids long. Germline V CDR1 and CDR2: LNHDA, SQIVND (reference sequence). CDR3 bases: TGTGCCAGTAGTATAGTCCCAGGGGGCCCGTCTGGCTACACCTTC. Translated, it gives CASSIVPGGPSGYTF.

The V gene is TRBV4-3, the J gene TRBJ1-6, with TRBD1 matching over 7 bases. With V trimmed by 5 bases and J by 7 bases, 5 bases remained unmatched. The CDR3 loop spans 14 amino acids. Germline values: CDR1 LGHNA, CDR2 YSLEER. The CDR3 DNA is TGCGCCAGCAGCACAGGGGCCTTCAATTCACCCCTCCACTTT. It encodes CASSTGAFNSPLHF.

The chain joins TRBV2 to TRBJ2-2; 8 bases line up with TRBD1. The CDR3 is made up of 15 amino acids. The germline V gene has CDR1 SNHLY and CDR2 FYNNEI. The V segment lost 4 bases and the J segment 5 bases; nucleotides outside the gene matches: 6. The CDR3 bases are TGTGCCAGCAGTGTCGGACAGGGACGAACCGGGGAGCTGTTTTTT. Translation: CASSVGQGRTGELFF.